The 21 T cell receptor beta chains presented below share a single source sample, sequenced in a study of monozygotic twins with inflammatory bowel disease. For each CDR3 protein, TCRdb gives one entry from its re-call of the 5' RACE reads, without DNA. The sample has about 380,000 distinct CDR3 sequences; the top ten hold just over 2.5%. Sequencing was carried out using blood. Receptors were obtained from a human donor with ulcerative colitis or Crohn's disease, or a healthy co-twin of an affected twin (not recorded which).

CDR3 region: CSAAVQDTGELFF. V is TRBV29-1 and J is TRBJ2-2. CDR1 is SQVTM, CDR2 ANQGSEA, per germline. This CDR3 comprises 13 residues.

The chain recombines TRBV7-2 with TRBJ2-2. The length of the CDR3 is 15 residues. Germline CDR1 and CDR2: SGHTA and FQGNSA. CDR3 region: CASSLGPRNTGELFF.

The V and J genes are TRBV7-2 and TRBJ1-2; TCRdb gives TRBD1 as the D gene, but with no DNA this cannot be confirmed. Germline V gives CDR1 SGHTA, CDR2 FQGNSA. The CDR3 has 15 residues. CDR3 sequence reads: CASSKGPTTNYGYTF.

This sequence joins TRBV2 and TRBJ2-5; with no DNA, the TCRdb D assignment of TRBD2 cannot be verified. CDR3 length: 15 residues. The germline gives CDR1 SNHLY, CDR2 FYNNEI. The CDR3 loop is CASRGTSGNQETQYF.

V usage is TRBV7-8 and J usage is TRBJ2-1; TCRdb designates TRBD1, a call that cannot be tested without DNA. The CDR3 is 15 amino acids. Germline V gene sequence: CDR1 SGHVS, CDR2 FQNEAQ. The CDR3 reads CASSPWGQSDNEQFF.

The rearrangement joins TRBV28 to TRBJ2-7; TCRdb proposes TRBD1, but this gene call is untestable without DNA. The CDR3 extends over 14 amino acids. Germline V gene data show CDR1 as MDHEN and CDR2 as SYDVKM. The CDR3: CASRWGWLSYEQYF.

The chain is built from TRBV5-1 and TRBJ2-2; with no DNA, the TCRdb D assignment of TRBD1 cannot be verified. Per germline, CDR1 SGHRS and CDR2 YFSETQ. This CDR3 spans 16 amino acids. This CDR3 is CASSPLDRLNTGELFF.

The chain is built from TRBV7-2 and TRBJ2-2; the D gene TCRdb calls, TRBD1, cannot be checked with no DNA. The CDR3 loop spans 15 amino acids. The germline V gene encodes CDR1 SGHTA and CDR2 FQGNSA. CDR3 residues: CASSLGGSTTGELFF.

V and J are TRBV24-1 and TRBJ2-7; TCRdb designates TRBD2, a call that cannot be tested without DNA. This CDR3 has 15 residues. Per germline, CDR1 KGHDR and CDR2 SFDVKD. CDR3 loop: CATRAGPGSSYEQYF.

The chain combines TRBV4-3 with TRBJ2-2; TCRdb outputs TRBD1, but without DNA this stays unchecked. Germline values: CDR1 LGHNA, CDR2 YSLEER. The CDR3 extends over 17 amino acids. The CDR3 here is CASSQDPWGGDTGELFF.

The chain couples TRBV9 to TRBJ1-2. The germline V gene encodes CDR1 SGDLS and CDR2 YYNGEE. The CDR3 has 11 amino acids. CDR3 in amino acids: CASSVAVGDTF.

The chain couples TRBV5-5 to TRBJ1-1; the D call of TRBD1 rests on TCRdb alone, since no DNA is present to check it. The germline CDR1 and CDR2 sequences are SGHKS and YYEKEE (reference sequence). The CDR3 extends over 16 amino acids. The CDR3 sequence is CASSRTLWDTNTEAFF.

The chain employs TRBV7-3 and TRBJ2-3; absent DNA, TCRdb's TRBD2 call cannot be checked. This CDR3 region has 20 residues. Germline lookup yields CDR1 SGHTA and CDR2 FQGTGA. This chain's CDR3 is CASSLTPNSGGFTTTDTQYF.

The gene calls are TRBV9 and TRBJ2-1; TCRdb outputs TRBD1, but without DNA this stays unchecked. Germline V lookup: CDR1 SGDLS, CDR2 YYNGEE. This CDR3 spans 15 amino acids. CDR3 amino acids: CASSGRRGNYNEQFF.

The genes are TRBV12-3 or TRBV12-4 and TRBJ2-3; TCRdb calls TRBD2, which cannot be checked without DNA. The CDR3 spans 16 residues. The CDR3 sequence is CASTPGLALPRDTQYF.

The chain couples TRBV15 to TRBJ2-3; absent DNA, TCRdb's TRBD1 call cannot be checked. Germline V gene lookup returns CDR1 LNHNV and CDR2 YYDKDF (reference sequence). CDR3 length: 15 residues. CDR3 sequence: CATREDRGSTDTQYF.

The genes are TRBV11-2 and TRBJ1-2; TCRdb outputs TRBD1, but without DNA this stays unchecked. The CDR3 totals 13 residues. From germline, CDR1 is SGHAT and CDR2 FQNNGV. The CDR3 protein is CASSLGDRGGYTF.

The chain is built from TRBV10-3 and TRBJ2-7; the TRBD1 assignment by TCRdb is unverifiable without DNA. CDR1 ENHRY and CDR2 SYGVKD come from the germline V gene. CDR3 length equals 15 residues. This CDR3 reads CAATGDTGGSYEQYF.

This rearrangement joins TRBV7-9 to TRBJ2-7; the TCRdb D gene call, TRBD2, has no DNA to confirm it. The CDR3 length is 15 residues. CDR1 and CDR2 (germline): SEHNR, FQNEAQ (reference sequence). The CDR3 spells CASSPGGGGPGEQYF.

The rearrangement links TRBV7-6 to TRBJ2-2. CDR3 length: 13 amino acids. The germline V gene encodes CDR1 SGHVS and CDR2 FNYEAQ. CDR3 protein: CASSLLGSGELFF.

The chain carries TRBV20-1 and TRBJ1-6; TCRdb lists TRBD1, though no DNA is available to test this call. Per germline, CDR1 DFQATT and CDR2 SNEGSKA (reference sequence). CDR3 size: 17 residues. CDR3: CSARVITGGSYNSPLHF.